What follows describes a single T cell receptor beta chain. Its antigen is unknown. No quality values exist for individual bases; no much larger clone is one base distant. The entry originates in a study of technical replicates of blood from a handful of donors (dated by TCRdb to about 2017). V has 3 bases trimmed and J has 5 bases trimmed; junction bases matching no gene number 3. Its CDR3 holds 14 amino acids, cysteine through phenylalanine. The only DNA kept is the CDR3, 42 bases in frame from the first base. CDR1 is given as MNHEY and CDR2 as SMNVEV, both from the germline V gene (reference sequence). Receptor libraries were prepared by the immunoSEQ multiplex PCR assay. Not all clones reach the TCRdb copy of this immuneACCESS table, which keeps in-frame sequences only. Checked studies attribute under half of the gap to unresolved V genes and leave the rest unexplained. The sample table records about 100,000 clones; approximately 96% of these occur just once. The top ten hold about 0.36% of the sample.

This TCR was sampled from a human donor in good health. The chain is encoded by TRBV27 joined to TRBJ2-2, with 7 bases in between that match TRBD1. Sequenced material: T cells isolated from PBMCs. The bases are TGTGCCAGCAGTTTTTCAGGGGGAACCGGGGAGCTGTTTTTT. Its translation is CASSFSGGTGELFF.